A single sample gave rise to the 16 T cell receptor beta chains below, sequenced in a study of immune cell composition in non-small cell lung cancer. Produced via immunoSEQ multiplex PCR; TCRdb's table is partial and in-frame only. Of 5,100 or so clones in the sample, approximately 85% were seen once. The sequenced sample was lung tumor tissue. These receptors all stem from a human donor with non-small cell lung cancer.

The V call is TRBV10-3, the J call TRBJ2-1, with 12 bases identical to TRBD2. The length of the CDR3 is 15 residues. V shed 3 bases, J shed 6 bases, and the junction held 3 bases outside the gene matches. Germline CDR1 reads ENHRY; CDR2 reads SYGVKD. The CDR3 DNA reads TGTGCCATCAGTGATTCTAGCGGGAGGGCCAATGAGCAGTTCTTC. Its translation: CAISDSSGRANEQFF.

The chain couples TRBV7-2 to TRBJ2-3; TRBD2 might be the D (6 bases). V lost 5 bases to trimming and J lost 3 bases, with 12 bases between them. The CDR3 runs 14 residues. Germline V lookup: CDR1 SGHTA, CDR2 FQGNSA. The CDR3 loop reads CASSQGLATDTQYF. The CDR3, as DNA: TGTGCCAGCAGCCAAGGGCTAGCGACAGATACGCAGTATTTT.

Note on this clone: The junction does not match germline at one end; this may be a read error. The chain combines TRBV9 with TRBJ2-7; 8 nucleotides align to TRBD1. Looked up from germline, CDR1 is SGDLS and CDR2 is YYNGEE. This CDR3 contains 13 residues. The CDR3 protein is CASSTDRAYGQYF. The CDR3 DNA follows: TGTGCCAGCAGCACGGACAGGGCTTACGGGCAGTACTTC.

The chain is built from TRBV19 and TRBJ1-1, with 9 bases identical to TRBD1. J was trimmed by 5 bases and V by 4 bases; bases with no gene match: 5. The CDR3 totals 14 residues. Per germline, CDR1 LNHDA and CDR2 SQIVND (reference sequence). CDR3 sequence: CASSTTGGLTEAFF. The DNA of the CDR3 is TGTGCCAGTAGTACTACAGGGGGCTTAACTGAAGCTTTCTTT.

The chain carries TRBV6-5 and TRBJ2-7; 9 nucleotides align to TRBD2. V lost 8 bases, J lost 5 bases, and 10 bases stayed unmatched. CDR3 length: 14 amino acids. Germline lookup yields CDR1 MNHEY and CDR2 SVGAGI. The CDR3 sequence: CASGLSGSGNEQYF. In DNA, the CDR3 is TGTGCCAGCGGACTTAGCGGGAGTGGAAACGAGCAGTACTTC.

The chain recombines TRBV9 with TRBJ2-2; a weak D match, TRBD1 (5 bases). This CDR3 has 14 residues. Germline V gene sequence: CDR1 SGDLS, CDR2 YYNGEE. V gave up 4 bases and J gave up 3 bases, with 10 bases separating them. The CDR3 bases are TGTGCCAGCAGCCGAGACAGCTACACCGGGGAGCTGTTTTTT. Translating gives CASSRDSYTGELFF.

The chain has TRBV5-5 and TRBJ2-4, with D possibly being TRBD2 (5 bases). CDR3 size: 14 residues. The germline CDR1 and CDR2 sequences are SGHKS and YYEKEE (reference sequence). The ends were cut back, 0 bases at V and 6 bases at J, with 10 bases in the middle. CDR3 DNA sequence: TGTGCCAGCAGCTTGGATTCAGAGGGAAACATTCAGTACTTC. Amino acids: CASSLDSEGNIQYF. Filled out from reference TRBV5-5 and TRBJ2-4, the complete variable domain reads DAGVTQSPTHLIKTRGQQVTLRCSPISGHKSVSWYQQVLGQGPQFIFQYYEKEERGRGNFPDRFSARQFPNYSSELNVNALLLGDSALYLCASSLDSEGNIQYFGAGTRLSVL.

J is TRBJ2-3 and V is TRBV18; D gene unclear. The CDR3 consists of 14 residues. Germline CDR1 KGHSH, CDR2 LQKENI. V shed 1 base and J shed 2 bases, with 7 bases lying between them. The CDR3 sequence: CASSPLSDTDTQYF. CDR3 bases: TGTGCCAGCTCACCACTTTCAGACACAGATACGCAGTATTTT.

The gene calls are TRBV28 and TRBJ2-1; TRBD2 agrees at 12 bases. The CDR3 contains 15 residues. The germline V gene has CDR1 MDHEN and CDR2 SYDVKM. V shed 6 bases and J 4 bases; nucleotides not matched to a gene: 4. The CDR3 DNA sequence: TGTGCCAGCAGATCTGGACTAGCGGGATACAATGAGCAGTTCTTC. Translating it yields CASRSGLAGYNEQFF.

V is TRBV28 and J is TRBJ2-7, with 9 bases identical to TRBD1. Germline trimming cut 4 bases from V and 3 bases from J; bases unmatched to any gene: 10. Germline V lookup: CDR1 MDHEN, CDR2 SYDVKM. CDR3 size: 16 residues. CDR3 sequence: CASSSSGQGRDYEQYF. The CDR3 coding sequence is TGTGCCAGCAGTTCCTCGGGACAGGGCAGGGACTACGAGCAGTACTTC. Using reference TRBV28 and TRBJ2-7 for the parts outside the CDR3, the full variable domain is DVKVTQSSRYLVKRTGEKVFLECVQDMDHENMFWYRQDPGLGLRLIYFSYDVKMKEKGDIPEGYSVSREKKERFSLILESASTNQTSMYLCASSSSGQGRDYEQYFGPGTRLTVT.

The rearrangement uses TRBV4-3 and TRBJ1-2; 9 nucleotides line up with TRBD1. Trimming removed 1 base from V and 5 bases from J; junction bases left unmatched: 2. The CDR3 is made up of 14 amino acids. Germline V CDR1 and CDR2: LGHNA, YSLEER. The CDR3 region is CASSQVGQGYGYTF. DNA for the CDR3: TGCGCCAGCAGCCAAGTGGGACAGGGTTATGGCTACACCTTC.

The gene calls are TRBV11-3 and TRBJ2-5; TRBD2 aligns across 14 bases. There are 15 residues in the CDR3. CDR1 is SGHNT, CDR2 YENEEA, per germline. With 4 bases clipped from V and 5 bases from J, the junction kept 3 bases outside the gene matches. The CDR3: CASSSGLAGVETQYF. CDR3 DNA sequence: TGTGCCAGCAGCTCGGGACTAGCGGGGGTGGAGACCCAGTACTTC.

This chain uses TRBV5-1 with TRBJ1-1, with D unresolved. This CDR3 contains 14 residues. CDR1 SGHRS and CDR2 YFSETQ come from the germline V gene. V gave up 4 bases and J gave up 7 bases, with 17 bases separating them. The CDR3 is CASSPIPIDGEAFF. CDR3 DNA sequence: TGCGCCAGCAGCCCCATTCCGATAGATGGTGAAGCTTTCTTT.

The V gene is TRBV5-6, the J gene TRBJ2-5; 8 bases fit TRBD1. CDR3 size: 17 residues. The germline gives CDR1 SGHDT, CDR2 YYEEEE. Trimming cost V 1 base and J 5 bases; bases outside gene matches: 13. CDR3 region: CASSLLTRTGGAETQYF. Here the CDR3 DNA reads TGTGCCAGCAGCTTGTTGACGAGAACAGGGGGTGCGGAGACCCAGTACTTC.

The sample holds a few counts of this clone. V and J are TRBV15 and TRBJ1-1; 8 nucleotides match TRBD1. Per germline, CDR1 LNHNV and CDR2 YYDKDF (reference sequence). V dropped 4 bases and J dropped 1; count of bases not matched to a gene: 5. This CDR3 is 15 amino acids long. The CDR3 loop reads CATSKPGTGNTEAFF. CDR3 sequence (DNA): TGTGCCACCAGCAAGCCAGGGACAGGGAACACTGAAGCTTTCTTT.

The chain carries TRBV6-4 and TRBJ1-1; D gene uncertain. V gave up 6 bases and J gave up 0 bases, with 8 bases separating them. This CDR3 has 13 amino acids. Germline V gives CDR1 MRHNA, CDR2 SNTAGT. The CDR3 nucleotides read TGTGCCAGCAGAAGGGAGATGAACACTGAAGCTTTCTTT. This translates into CASRREMNTEAFF.